This T cell receptor (beta chain) was obtained from a study of cytomegalovirus exposure and HLA in healthy donors. Vbeta (60) and Jbeta (13) primers were used in the PCR. The data were produced by immunoSEQ multiplex PCR, yet TCRdb's version contains in-frame clones alone and is incomplete. The table shows about 170,000 clones, with 60% to 85% occurring only once. J was trimmed by 5 bases and V by 6 bases; bases with no gene match: 4. The CDR3 length is 14 residues. Germline assignment: CDR1 ENHRY and CDR2 SYGVKD. In its sample, this clone was seen a few times. The sequencing sample was made of PBMCs. This receptor was taken from a female donor in good health and CMV-seronegative. V and J are TRBV10-3 and TRBJ1-6; 7 bases map to TRBD1. The CDR3 region is CAIRAGTDNSPLHF. CDR3 DNA: TGTGCCATCAGGGCCGGGACAGATAATTCACCCCTCCACTTT.